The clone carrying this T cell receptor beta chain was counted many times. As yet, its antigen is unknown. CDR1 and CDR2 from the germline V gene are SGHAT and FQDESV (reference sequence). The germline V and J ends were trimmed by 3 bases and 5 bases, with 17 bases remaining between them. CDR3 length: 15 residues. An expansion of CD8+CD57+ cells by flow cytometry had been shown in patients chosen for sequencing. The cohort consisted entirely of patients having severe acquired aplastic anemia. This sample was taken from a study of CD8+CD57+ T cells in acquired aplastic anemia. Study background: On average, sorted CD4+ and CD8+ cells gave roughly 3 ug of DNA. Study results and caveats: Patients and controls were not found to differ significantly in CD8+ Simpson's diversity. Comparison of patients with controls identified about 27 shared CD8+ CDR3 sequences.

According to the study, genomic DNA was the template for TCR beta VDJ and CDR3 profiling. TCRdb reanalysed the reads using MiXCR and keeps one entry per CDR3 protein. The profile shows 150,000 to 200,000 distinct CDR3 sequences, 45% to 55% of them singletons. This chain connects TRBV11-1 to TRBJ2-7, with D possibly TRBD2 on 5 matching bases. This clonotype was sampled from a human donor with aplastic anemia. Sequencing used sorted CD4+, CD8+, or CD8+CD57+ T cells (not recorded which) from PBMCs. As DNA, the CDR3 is TGTGCCAGCAGCTTTGGGGTTCGGGGAATCGACGAGCAGTACTTC. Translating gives CASSFGVRGIDEQYF.